This TCR beta chain appears in the sequencing data of a study of graft-versus-host responses after intestinal transplantation. Study-level information: Isolated intestinal, liver-intestinal, or multivisceral transplants had been given to the recipients.

Findings and caveats of the study: Circulating GvH clone levels at their peak were associated with HvG declines (early post-transplant). Ileal or blood samples showed some GvH clones first, and such clones were also found in recipient marrow.

CDR1 is SGHDN and CDR2 is FVKESK in the germline V gene. CDR3 length equals 15 residues. Trimming stripped 4 bases from V and 5 bases from J, with 17 bases between. A remark on this clone: Its specificity is not known.

Clones were sequenced by immunoSEQ multiplex PCR, and TCRdb holds only the in-frame ones, with some missing. The table includes 84,000 or so clones, approximately 92% detected once. The receptor was isolated from a human donor who was the organ donor for an intestinal transplant. This chain joins TRBV14 and TRBJ2-5; D ambiguous. Sequencing used unstimulated CD8+ T cells sorted from spleen or lymph node cells, obtained before transplant. The CDR3 loop is CASSLYPASRETQYF. CDR3 sequence (DNA): TGTGCCAGCAGCCTATACCCCGCTAGTCGGGAGACCCAGTACTTC.